The 27 T cell receptor beta chains below come from one sample, sequenced in a study of early T cells in non-severe SARS-CoV-2 infection. MiXCR, run by TCRdb on the 5' RACE reads, gives a single entry per CDR3 protein. The sample contains about 94,000 distinct CDR3 sequences, 13% of which appear only once. The sequencing sample was made of whole blood. The receptor source for this set is an adult who was a healthcare worker with PCR-confirmed SARS-CoV-2 infection or an uninfected control (not recorded which).

The chain couples TRBV27 to TRBJ2-1, with 9 bases matching TRBD1. This CDR3 spans 15 amino acids. Trimming took 3 bases from V and 6 from J; bases not matched to a gene: 6. CDR1 MNHEY and CDR2 SMNVEV come from the germline V gene (reference sequence). The CDR3 spells CASSFRDRAANEQFF. The CDR3 DNA follows: TGTGCCAGCAGTTTCCGGGACAGGGCAGCCAATGAGCAGTTCTTC.

This clonotype was detected a few times. The chain carries TRBV6-5 and TRBJ1-3; weak D call: TRBD1 (5 bases). The CDR3 is made up of 15 amino acids. The V gene lost 0 bases and the J gene lost 6 bases, with 12 bases spanning the gap. The germline V gene encodes CDR1 MNHEY and CDR2 SVGAGI. CDR3 nucleotides: TGTGCCAGCAGTTACTCGTCCGGACATAAAAACACCATATATTTT. It codes for CASSYSSGHKNTIYF.

This clonotype came up a few times. The chain has TRBV18 and TRBJ2-3, with 8 nucleotides matching TRBD1. The CDR3 length is 14 residues. Trimming at V came to 3 bases and at J to 4 bases, leaving 3 bases not matched to a gene. Per the germline V gene, CDR1 is KGHSH and CDR2 is LQKENI. In DNA form, the CDR3 reads TGTGCCAGCTCACCCAGGGGGCGTCCAGATACGCAGTATTTT. Translation: CASSPRGRPDTQYF.

The rearrangement uses TRBV10-3 and TRBJ2-3; D gene unclear. Germline-derived CDR1 and CDR2 are ENHRY and SYGVKD. The CDR3 extends over 14 amino acids. V shed 4 bases and J shed 6 bases, with 14 bases lying between them. The CDR3 coding sequence is TGTGCCATCAGTGCCTTGCCAGAAAGGGATACGCAGTATTTT. It is translated as CAISALPERDTQYF.

The chain joins TRBV4-2 to TRBJ2-1; D gene ambiguous. V shed 1 base and J shed 4 bases, with 11 bases lying between them. From germline, CDR1 is LGHNA and CDR2 YNFKEQ. This CDR3 contains 15 residues. The CDR3: CASSQGAGPYNEQFF. DNA of the CDR3: TGTGCCAGCAGCCAAGGGGCAGGCCCTTACAATGAGCAGTTCTTC.

This clonotype has ten or more counts. The V call is TRBV28, the J call TRBJ2-2, with D possibly TRBD2 on 5 matching bases. Looked up from germline, CDR1 is MDHEN and CDR2 is SYDVKM. V gave up 6 bases and J gave up 6 bases, with 14 bases separating them. This CDR3 spans 14 amino acids. DNA for the CDR3: TGTGCCAGCAGCACCCCACTCGGGGCCGGGGAGCTGTTTTTT. It translates to CASSTPLGAGELFF.

The chain joins TRBV5-6 to TRBJ1-5; tentatively, D is TRBD1 (6 bases). The CDR3 is 15 amino acids. V lost 6 bases and J 9 bases, leaving 22 bases between the germline ends. The V gene's germline CDR1 is SGHDT and CDR2 YYEEEE. The CDR3 is CASNSKRGAGGPQHF. Here the CDR3 DNA reads TGTGCCAGCAACTCTAAACGGGGGGCCGGGGGGCCCCAGCATTTT.

The chain uses TRBV6-5 and TRBJ2-7, with D perhaps TRBD1 (5 bases). The CDR3 length is 14 residues. CDR1 and CDR2 from the germline V gene are MNHEY and SVGAGI. The V and J ends lost 4 bases and 2 bases respectively, with 12 bases between them. CDR3 in DNA: TGTGCCAGCAGTTTTTTCGCAGGGCCCTACGAGCAGTACTTC. It translates to CASSFFAGPYEQYF.

The chain links TRBV9 to TRBJ2-1; D remains ambiguous. V was cut by 2 bases and J by 3 bases, with 12 bases left in between. From germline, CDR1 is SGDLS and CDR2 YYNGEE. This CDR3 region has 15 residues. The CDR3 sequence is CASSVLPAVYNEQFF. The CDR3 DNA sequence: TGTGCCAGCAGCGTCCTCCCTGCGGTCTACAATGAGCAGTTCTTC.

This clonotype was detected a few times. The chain carries TRBV29-1 and TRBJ2-2; D might be TRBD1 (6 bases). The V gene's germline CDR1 is SQVTM and CDR2 ANQGSEA. V lost 7 bases and J lost 7, with 16 bases in between. The CDR3 is 13 amino acids. The CDR3 sequence: CSAPLLGGGELFF. The CDR3 coding sequence is TGCAGCGCCCCACTACTAGGGGGCGGGGAGCTGTTTTTT.

The rearrangement uses TRBV20-1 and TRBJ1-3, with D possibly TRBD1 on 5 matching bases. Trimming pared 3 bases from V and 4 bases from J, leaving 16 bases between. There are 15 residues in the CDR3. Germline assignment: CDR1 DFQATT and CDR2 SNEGSKA (reference sequence). DNA for the CDR3: TGCAGTGCTAGTAAGAGACAGTTAGTCGGAAACACCATATATTTT. Encoded protein: CSASKRQLVGNTIYF.

The chain uses TRBV29-1 and TRBJ2-5, with D uncertain. This CDR3 region has 12 residues. The V gene lost 7 bases and the J gene lost 3 bases, with 12 bases spanning the gap. CDR1 and CDR2 (germline): SQVTM, ANQGSEA. The CDR3: CSATKPEETQYF. The CDR3 DNA sequence: TGCAGCGCGACAAAGCCTGAAGAGACCCAGTACTTC.

This clonotype was detected only a few times. The V call is TRBV7-9, the J call TRBJ1-1; D uncertain. This CDR3 spans 14 amino acids. With 5 bases removed from V and 1 base from J, the gap between germline ends came to 11 bases. Germline V gives CDR1 SEHNR, CDR2 FQNEAQ (reference sequence). The CDR3 coding sequence is TGTGCCAGCAGCCCGACGAAGGGGAACACTGAAGCTTTCTTT. Its protein is CASSPTKGNTEAFF.

This clonotype was counted between two and nine times. The gene calls are TRBV23-1 and TRBJ2-7, with 8 bases lining up with TRBD2. TRBV23-1 is classed as an ORF, of uncertain function. This CDR3 is 11 amino acids long. The CDR3 region has the DNA TGCCCGGGGGGGGGCAGGGACGAGCAGTACTTC. It yields the protein CPGGGRDEQYF.

This clonotype was recorded many times. V usage is TRBV7-9 and J usage is TRBJ2-3; 12 positions agree with TRBD1. CDR3 length: 16 residues. With 5 bases clipped from V and 2 bases from J, the junction kept 5 bases outside the gene matches. The germline CDR1 and CDR2 sequences are SEHNR and FQNEAQ (reference sequence). In DNA, the CDR3 is TGTGCCAGCAGCGCGGGGACAGGGGGCACCACAGATACGCAGTATTTT. Translation gives CASSAGTGGTTDTQYF.

The J gene is TRBJ2-3, the V gene TRBV3-1; no reliable D call. CDR1 is LGHDT and CDR2 is YNNKEL in the germline V gene (reference sequence). V was cut by 3 bases and J by 7 bases, with 5 bases left in between. This CDR3 has 11 residues. CDR3 bases: TGTGCCAGCAGCCATCTGTATACGCAGTATTTT. It encodes CASSHLYTQYF.

This clonotype has a count of ten or more. Written as DNA, the CDR3 is TGCAGCGTTGAGGGATGGGGGAAGGGATACAATGAGCAGTTCTTC. Residues: CSVEGWGKGYNEQFF. The V and J genes are TRBV29-1 and TRBJ2-1, with D possibly being TRBD1 or TRBD2 (5 bases each). Germline V gene data show CDR1 as SQVTM and CDR2 as ANQGSEA. V was clipped by 3 bases and J by 4 bases, with 16 bases between them. This CDR3 has 15 amino acids.

This clonotype showed up just a few times. The rearrangement joins TRBV5-1 to TRBJ2-1; D possibly corresponds to TRBD2 (5 bases). CDR1 SGHRS and CDR2 YFSETQ come from the germline V gene. This CDR3 spans 15 amino acids. Trimming took off 0 bases at V and 6 bases at J, with 13 bases between the two ends. For the CDR3, the DNA is TGCGCCAGCAGCTTGGGCAGCGGACCGAGCAATGAGCAGTTCTTC. Its protein product is CASSLGSGPSNEQFF. The entire variable domain, with the rest obtained from reference TRBV5-1 and TRBJ2-1, is as follows: KAGVTQTPRYLIKTRGQQVTLSCSPISGHRSVSWYQQTPGQGLQFLFEYFSETQRNKGNFPGRFSGRQFSNSRSEMNVSTLELGDSALYLCASSLGSGPSNEQFFGPGTRLTVL.

This clonotype was seen ten or more times. The chain employs TRBV28 and TRBJ1-2, with TRBD1 matching 7 bases. Losses at the gene ends were 6 bases for V and 3 bases for J; bases not matched to a gene: 4. The length of the CDR3 is 13 residues. Germline V lookup: CDR1 MDHEN, CDR2 SYDVKM. CDR3 DNA sequence: TGTGCCAGCAGCTCAGGGGGACACTATGGCTACACCTTC. Its translation: CASSSGGHYGYTF.

The V gene is TRBV7-6, the J gene TRBJ2-3; D remains ambiguous. Deletions cut 3 bases from V and 2 bases from J, with 6 bases between. Germline-derived CDR1 and CDR2 are SGHVS and FNYEAQ. The CDR3 is made up of 13 amino acids. The DNA of the CDR3 is TGTGCCAGCAGCTTGGTCTACACAGATACGCAGTATTTT. Amino acid sequence: CASSLVYTDTQYF.

This chain links TRBV5-5 with TRBJ1-1; TRBD1 matches at 7 bases. The CDR3 contains 19 residues. The junction had 14 bases not matched to a gene; V was cut back by 0 bases and J by 0 bases. Germline loops: CDR1 SGHKS, CDR2 YYEKEE (reference sequence). The CDR3 region is CASSLALVTGTPMNTEAFF. The CDR3 coding sequence is TGTGCCAGCAGCTTGGCGTTAGTGACAGGGACCCCGATGAACACTGAAGCTTTCTTT.

Points on this clonotype: This clone may be a read error of a much larger clone one base away. The genes are TRBV12-3 or TRBV12-4 and TRBJ1-1, with 7 bases that match TRBD1. CDR3 length: 14 amino acids. CDR3 in DNA: TGTGCCAGCAGACCGACAGGGATGAACACTGTAGCTTTCTTT. Amino acid sequence: CASRPTGMNTVAFF.

The chain has TRBV15 and TRBJ2-2; 8 bases match TRBD2. The CDR3 totals 15 residues. V lost 5 bases and J lost 6; bases outside the gene matches: 8. CDR1 is LNHNV and CDR2 is YYDKDF in the germline V gene (reference sequence). CDR3 nucleotide sequence: TGTGCCACCAGCGTGCCGGGAGGGAAGCCCGGGGAGCTGTTTTTT. Translation: CATSVPGGKPGELFF.

The chain carries TRBV7-2 and TRBJ2-7; possible D gene TRBD1, 6 bases. The germline V gene encodes CDR1 SGHTA and CDR2 FQGNSA. This CDR3 contains 16 residues. V was cut by 0 bases and J by 6 bases, with 18 bases left in between. CDR3 in amino acids: CASSLALTGRSSEQYF. In DNA, the CDR3 is TGTGCCAGCAGCTTAGCGCTCACAGGGAGAAGTTCCGAGCAGTACTTC.

The V gene is TRBV12-3 or TRBV12-4, the J gene TRBJ1-1; D gene uncertain. Trimming shortened V by 3 bases and J by 7 bases, and 6 bases separated the two germline ends. The CDR3 has 11 amino acids. The CDR3 loop is CASSLRIEAFF. As DNA, the CDR3 is TGTGCCAGCAGTTTGAGGATTGAAGCTTTCTTT.

This clonotype was seen a few times. V gene TRBV5-6 combines with J gene TRBJ1-2; D might be TRBD1 (6 bases). Trimming took off 3 bases at V and 3 bases at J, with 15 bases between the two ends. The CDR3 has 15 amino acids. Germline V gives CDR1 SGHDT, CDR2 YYEEEE. This CDR3 is CASSYPGGGDYGYTF. In DNA form, the CDR3 reads TGTGCCAGCAGCTACCCGGGGGGCGGCGACTATGGCTACACCTTC.

The V call is TRBV6-5, the J call TRBJ2-7, with D perhaps matching TRBD1 (6 bases). The CDR3 covers 13 residues. Germline lookup yields CDR1 MNHEY and CDR2 SVGAGI. The V end was cut by 5 bases, the J end by 3 bases, with 11 bases between. The DNA for the CDR3 is TGTGCCAGCAGTAGACAGGCAAACTACGAGCAGTACTTC. Translation gives CASSRQANYEQYF.